These 14 T cell receptor beta chains were sequenced from one sample in a study of cytomegalovirus exposure and HLA in healthy donors. In the PCR, 60 Vbeta and 13 Jbeta primers were used. Some clones are missing from TCRdb's copy, which holds only in-frame ones; the method was immunoSEQ multiplex PCR. The sample records about 78,000 clones, 65% to 80% being singletons. Sequenced: PBMCs. These receptor sequences come from a woman in her thirties or forties in good health and CMV-seropositive.

V usage is TRBV6-5 and J usage is TRBJ1-1, with 7 bases that match TRBD1. V shed 2 bases and J 2 bases; nucleotides not matched to a gene: 2. The CDR3 consists of 14 residues. Per the germline V gene, CDR1 is MNHEY and CDR2 is SVGAGI. Written as DNA, the CDR3 is TGTGCCAGCAGTTACAGGGGGCTTAACACTGAAGCTTTCTTT. Encoded protein: CASSYRGLNTEAFF.

This chain joins TRBV7-9 and TRBJ2-7, with TRBD1 identical over 7 bases. The germline V gene encodes CDR1 SEHNR and CDR2 FQNEAQ (reference sequence). V lost 6 bases, J lost 3 bases, and 11 bases stayed unmatched. This CDR3 region has 15 residues. In DNA, the CDR3 is TGTGCCAGCAGTTGGACAGGCGCCCCTAACTACGAGCAGTACTTC. This sequence encodes CASSWTGAPNYEQYF.

The V call is TRBV4-2, the J call TRBJ2-1, with 10 bases identical to TRBD2. Trimming took 0 bases from V and 4 from J; bases not matched to a gene: 9. The CDR3 extends over 18 amino acids. Looked up from germline, CDR1 is LGHNA and CDR2 is YNFKEQ. CDR3: CASSQETLAGAQYNEQFF. As DNA, the CDR3 is TGTGCCAGCAGCCAAGAGACGCTAGCGGGGGCGCAGTACAATGAGCAGTTCTTC.

This clone was seen only a few times. The chain joins TRBV6-1 to TRBJ1-2; TRBD1 might be the D (5 bases). From germline, CDR1 is MNHNS and CDR2 SASEGT. This CDR3 contains 13 residues. The V end was cut by 6 bases, the J end by 4 bases, with 12 bases between. Here the CDR3 DNA reads TGTGCCAGCAGATTCAGGGAGGGCTATGGCTACACCTTC. Translating gives CASRFREGYGYTF.

The genes are TRBV28 and TRBJ1-2; TRBD1 aligns across 8 bases. V lost 7 bases and J lost 4; bases outside the gene matches: 2. CDR3 length equals 12 residues. CDR1 MDHEN and CDR2 SYDVKM come from the germline V gene. The CDR3 nucleotides are TGTGCCAGCAAAGGACAGGGCTATGGCTACACCTTC. The encoded protein is CASKGQGYGYTF.

The chain is built from TRBV6-1 and TRBJ2-5; D gene ambiguous. Germline V CDR1 and CDR2: MNHNS, SASEGT. There are 14 residues in the CDR3. Trimming shortened V by 5 bases and J by 0 bases, and 10 bases separated the two germline ends. The CDR3 loop reads CASSSPGNQETQYF. The CDR3 coding sequence is TGTGCCAGCAGTAGTCCAGGCAACCAAGAGACCCAGTACTTC.

The chain employs TRBV5-1 and TRBJ2-5, with D possibly matching TRBD2 (6 bases). Germline values: CDR1 SGHRS, CDR2 YFSETQ. V dropped 3 bases and J dropped 5 bases, with 14 bases sitting between them. The CDR3 extends over 14 amino acids. CDR3 protein: CASSSDGGRETQYF. As DNA, the CDR3 is TGCGCCAGCAGCTCCGACGGGGGTCGGGAGACCCAGTACTTC. The full variable domain, its missing parts supplied by reference TRBV5-1 and TRBJ2-5, is KAGVTQTPRYLIKTRGQQVTLSCSPISGHRSVSWYQQTPGQGLQFLFEYFSETQRNKGNFPGRFSGRQFSNSRSEMNVSTLELGDSALYLCASSSDGGRETQYFGPGTRLLVL.

This clone was recorded a few times. Distinct nucleotide sequences in the sample also encode this CDR3. The chain combines TRBV6-6 with TRBJ2-6; D is unclear. The CDR3 length is 14 residues. V was cut by 5 bases and J by 0 bases, with 5 bases left in between. The germline gives CDR1 MNHNY, CDR2 SVGAGI (reference sequence). The CDR3 bases are TGTGCCAGCAGTCCTTACTCTGGGGCCAACGTCCTGACTTTC. Translated, it gives CASSPYSGANVLTF.

As DNA, the CDR3 is TGCGCCAGCAGTGATACAGGGGTCGACGAGCAGTACTTC. It yields the protein CASSDTGVDEQYF. The V and J genes are TRBV10-1 and TRBJ2-7, with 7 positions matching TRBD1. This CDR3 is built from 13 residues. The junction had 4 bases not matched to a gene; V was cut back by 3 bases and J by 5 bases. The germline V gene encodes CDR1 WNHNN and CDR2 SYGVQD (reference sequence).

This rearrangement joins TRBV6-4 to TRBJ2-5; the match to TRBD2 covers 9 bases. The CDR3 has 13 residues. Germline loops: CDR1 MRHNA, CDR2 SNTAGT. V was pared by 4 bases and J by 3 bases, with 0 bases of the junction left unmatched. The CDR3 DNA sequence: TGTGCCAGCAGTGCTAGCGGGGAAGAGACCCAGTACTTC. This sequence encodes CASSASGEETQYF.

This clone was counted a single time. The chain couples TRBV21-1 to TRBJ1-1; the table assigns TRBD1, which was not confirmed against the DNA. TRBV21-1 is an annotated pseudogene. This CDR3 region has 14 residues. The CDR3 bases are TGTGCCAGCAGCTCGACAGTATCACACACTGAAGCTTTCTTT. The encoded protein is CASSSTVSHTEAFF.

The V call is TRBV19, the J call TRBJ1-1; TRBD1 aligns across 7 bases. This CDR3 has 12 residues. V was pared by 9 bases and J by 9 bases, with 10 bases of the junction left unmatched. Germline V lookup: CDR1 LNHDA, CDR2 SQIVND (reference sequence). CDR3 residues: CARTTGFVQAFF. CDR3 DNA sequence: TGTGCCAGAACGACAGGGTTTGTTCAAGCTTTCTTT.

This chain joins TRBV27 and TRBJ1-1; 10 positions match TRBD1. CDR1 and CDR2 (germline): MNHEY, SMNVEV (reference sequence). The CDR3 covers 15 residues. After removal of 5 bases from V and 0 bases from J, the junction contained 3 bases not matched to a gene. CDR3 nucleotide sequence: TGTGCCAGCAGTGCGGGACAGGGGATGAACACTGAAGCTTTCTTT. Its protein is CASSAGQGMNTEAFF.

The chain's CDR3 is CASSETGVNGYTF. In DNA form, the CDR3 reads TGTGCCAGCAGCGAGACAGGGGTCAATGGCTACACCTTC. This chain uses TRBV6-6 with TRBJ1-2; 8 bases map to TRBD1. The CDR3 totals 13 residues. V lost 6 bases, J lost 6 bases, and 6 bases stayed unmatched. Germline assignment: CDR1 MNHNY and CDR2 SVGAGI (reference sequence).